A selection of T cell receptor beta chains follows, all from one sample in a study of Ad26.COV2.S vaccination and SARS-CoV-2 variants. Produced via immunoSEQ multiplex PCR; TCRdb's table is partial and in-frame only. The repertoire holds roughly 400,000 clones, with 80% to 95% as singletons. The sequences come from peripheral blood, collected in a trial of Ad26.COV2.S vaccine versus placebo. The receptors come from a person between 18 and 65 years old who received the Ad26.COV2.S COVID-19 vaccine or a placebo. Each CDR3 is given with its conserved first and last residue. A D gene is named only where the DNA matches it firmly. Where a row states a size, it is once, few, many or the class of an expanded clone; other rows omit it.

>TRBJ1-6|TRBV27|-|few
CASTTHRDGSPLHF
TGTGCCAGCACCACGCACAGGGATGGGTCACCCCTCCACTTT
>TRBJ2-7|TRBV11-2|TRBD2|-
CASSFRRASGASGEQYF
TGTGCCAGCAGCTTCAGAAGGGCTAGCGGGGCCTCCGGCGAGCAGTACTTC
>TRBJ1-1|TRBV12-3/TRBV12-4|-|-
CASSRGPAIEAFF
TGTGCCAGCAGCCGGGGACCAGCGATTGAAGCTTTCTTT
>TRBJ1-3|TRBV25-1|-|-
CASSVTGDGNTIYF
TGTGCCAGCAGTGTAACAGGAGATGGAAACACCATATATTTT
>TRBJ2-3|TRBV19|TRBD1|-
CASSITGGTDTQYF
TGTGCCAGTAGTATCACAGGGGGCACAGATACGCAGTATTTT
>TRBJ1-6|TRBV6-1|-|-
CASSEATGNSPLHF
TGTGCCAGCAGTGAAGCTACAGGGAATTCACCCCTCCACTTT
>TRBJ1-5|TRBV6-5|-|-
CASSRTASFNQPQHF
TGTGCCAGCAGTCGGACAGCCTCCTTCAATCAGCCCCAGCATTTT
>TRBJ2-3|TRBV19|-|-
CASSIGGSTDTQYF
TGTGCCAGTAGTATTGGTGGGAGCACAGATACGCAGTATTTT
>TRBJ2-1|TRBV4-3|-|-
CASSQPIRGADNEQFF
TGCGCCAGCAGCCAACCTATCCGGGGGGCGGACAATGAGCAGTTCTTC
>TRBJ2-6|TRBV6-5|-|-
CASSYLTGANVLTF
TGTGCCAGCAGTTACCTGACTGGGGCCAACGTCCTGACTTTC
>TRBJ1-1|TRBV5-1|-|-
CASSPPELNTEAFF
TGCGCCAGCAGCCCTCCGGAACTGAACACTGAAGCTTTCTTT
>TRBJ1-5|TRBV19|-|once
CASKRRGNQPQHF
TGTGCCAGTAAAAGGCGGGGCAATCAGCCCCAGCATTTT
>TRBJ2-7|TRBV19|-|few
CASSIDPGAGYEQYF
TGTGCCAGTAGTATAGATCCCGGGGCAGGCTACGAGCAGTACTTC
>TRBJ2-1|TRBV5-1|TRBD2|-
CASSPGTSGGPYNEQFF
TGCGCCAGCAGCCCAGGGACTAGCGGGGGGCCGTACAATGAGCAGTTCTTC
>TRBJ1-1|TRBV10-3|TRBD1|-
CAISGQGNTEAFF
TGTGCCATCAGTGGACAGGGGAATACTGAAGCTTTCTTT
>TRBJ2-7|TRBV6-2/TRBV6-3|-|few
CASSYIRSEQYF
TGTGCCAGCAGTTACATCCGCTCCGAGCAGTACTTC
>TRBJ2-7|TRBV12-3/TRBV12-4|TRBD1|-
CASTRDSSYEQYF
TGTGCCAGCACCCGGGACAGCTCCTACGAGCAGTACTTC
>TRBJ1-5|TRBV15|-|-
CATSRRTGQRDNQPQHF
TGTGCCACCAGCAGACGAACCGGACAGCGGGATAATCAGCCCCAGCATTTT
>TRBJ2-3|TRBV5-4|-|-
CASSPPAGDTQYF
TGTGCCAGCAGCCCCCCCGCTGGAGATACGCAGTATTTT
>TRBJ2-4|TRBV6-1|-|-
CASSELLWNIQYF
TGTGCCAGCAGTGAACTCTTGTGGAACATTCAGTACTTC
>TRBJ1-1|TRBV2|TRBD1|-
CASRRDSKAEAFF
TGTGCCAGCAGGAGGGACAGTAAGGCTGAAGCTTTCTTT
>TRBJ2-7|TRBV29-1|-|-
CSVEWQGSYEQYF
TGCAGCGTTGAATGGCAGGGGAGTTACGAGCAGTACTTC
>TRBJ2-2|TRBV6-5|TRBD1|-
CASSYSWTGGQRELFF
TGTGCCAGCAGTTACTCGTGGACAGGGGGTCAGCGGGAGCTGTTTTTT
>TRBJ2-5|TRBV10-1|-|once
CASSLGSQETQYF
TGCGCCAGCAGTCTTGGCAGCCAAGAGACCCAGTACTTC
>TRBJ1-5|TRBV7-2|-|-
CASSLVGAGNQPQHF
TGTGCCAGCAGCTTAGTTGGGGCGGGCAATCAGCCCCAGCATTTT
>TRBJ2-7|TRBV28|-|-
CASSSQGIPSGEQYF
TGTGCCAGCAGTTCTCAGGGTATTCCCTCCGGCGAGCAGTACTTC
>TRBJ1-3|TRBV6-5|-|once
CASSVDSSGNTIYF
TGTGCCAGCAGCGTAGACAGCTCTGGAAACACCATATATTTT
>TRBJ1-4|TRBV18|-|-
CASSWGTNEKLFF
TGTGCCAGCTCATGGGGCACTAATGAAAAACTGTTTTTT
>TRBJ2-5|TRBV30|-|-
CAWRLLARRQETQYF
TGTGCCTGGAGGTTACTAGCCCGAAGACAAGAGACCCAGTACTTC
>TRBJ2-7|TRBV10-3|TRBD1|-
CAISGSQGADEQYF
TGTGCCATCAGTGGGTCGCAGGGGGCGGACGAGCAGTACTTC
>TRBJ2-3|TRBV10-1|TRBD2|-
CASSGPGLAQHTQYF
TGCGCCAGCAGTGGGCCCGGACTAGCCCAGCATACGCAGTATTTT
>TRBJ1-3|TRBV27|TRBD1|-
CASSPGQSGNTIYF
TGTGCCAGCAGCCCGGGACAGTCTGGAAACACCATATATTTT
>TRBJ1-6|TRBV2|-|-
CASNLVRGNSPLHF
TGTGCCAGCAATCTAGTCCGGGGCAATTCACCCCTCCACTTT
>TRBJ2-3|TRBV9|-|-
CASSVDGGAAPDTQYF
TGTGCCAGCAGCGTAGATGGCGGGGCAGCTCCAGATACGCAGTATTTT
>TRBJ1-2|TRBV7-6|TRBD1|-
CASSYGQGGWYGYTF
TGTGCCAGCAGCTACGGACAGGGGGGGTGGTATGGCTACACCTTC
>TRBJ2-1|TRBV27|-|-
CASSLSQGSNEQFF
TGTGCCAGCAGTTTGTCGCAGGGAAGCAATGAGCAGTTCTTC
>TRBJ2-1|TRBV3-1/TRBV3-2|TRBD1|-
CASSSSGTGGSSYNEQFF
TGTGCCAGCAGCTCGTCCGGGACAGGGGGGAGCTCCTACAATGAGCAGTTCTTC
>TRBJ1-6|TRBV20-1|TRBD1|-
CSASSGGWDNSPLHF
TGCAGTGCTAGTTCAGGGGGTTGGGATAATTCACCCCTCCACTTT
>TRBJ2-7|TRBV7-8|-|-
CASSLPPEDEQYF
TGTGCCAGCAGCTTACCCCCGGAGGACGAGCAGTACTTC
>TRBJ2-7|TRBV4-3|TRBD2|-
CASSQDPEGLASSYEQYF
TGCGCCAGCAGCCAAGATCCGGAGGGACTAGCGTCCTCCTACGAGCAGTACTTC
>TRBJ1-1|TRBV30|-|-
CAWAEDRSNTEAFF
TGTGCCTGGGCTGAGGACCGTTCGAACACTGAAGCTTTCTTT
>TRBJ1-2|TRBV4-3|-|-
CASSQDRQVVDTF
TGCGCCAGCAGCCAAGATAGACAGGTTGTTGACACCTTC
>TRBJ2-3|TRBV5-8|TRBD2|-
CASSWGLAGDTDTQYF
TGTGCCAGCAGCTGGGGACTAGCGGGAGACACAGATACGCAGTATTTT
>TRBJ1-5|TRBV30|-|-
CAWSPWGGVNNQPQHF
TGTGCCTGGAGTCCTTGGGGGGGGGTAAACAATCAGCCCCAGCATTTT
>TRBJ2-3|TRBV24-1|-|-
CATSTSTDTQYF
TGTGCCACCAGTACGAGCACAGATACGCAGTATTTT
>TRBJ1-5|TRBV28|-|once
CASLRDPSNQPQHF
TGTGCCAGCCTGAGGGACCCTAGCAATCAGCCCCAGCATTTT
>TRBJ1-2|TRBV13|-|-
CASSLVGGSFHGYTF
TGTGCCAGCAGCTTGGTCGGGGGGAGTTTCCATGGCTACACCTTC
>TRBJ2-6|TRBV5-6|TRBD1|once
CASSRVGTGGSGANVLTF
TGTGCCAGCAGCCGGGTAGGGACAGGGGGATCTGGGGCCAACGTCCTGACTTTC
>TRBJ2-3|TRBV19|-|-
CASSIDDRSDDTQYF
TGTGCCAGTAGTATAGATGACAGGAGTGATGATACGCAGTATTTT
>TRBJ1-4|TRBV19|-|-
CASSDRATNEKLFF
TGTGCCAGTAGTGACAGAGCAACTAATGAAAAACTGTTTTTT